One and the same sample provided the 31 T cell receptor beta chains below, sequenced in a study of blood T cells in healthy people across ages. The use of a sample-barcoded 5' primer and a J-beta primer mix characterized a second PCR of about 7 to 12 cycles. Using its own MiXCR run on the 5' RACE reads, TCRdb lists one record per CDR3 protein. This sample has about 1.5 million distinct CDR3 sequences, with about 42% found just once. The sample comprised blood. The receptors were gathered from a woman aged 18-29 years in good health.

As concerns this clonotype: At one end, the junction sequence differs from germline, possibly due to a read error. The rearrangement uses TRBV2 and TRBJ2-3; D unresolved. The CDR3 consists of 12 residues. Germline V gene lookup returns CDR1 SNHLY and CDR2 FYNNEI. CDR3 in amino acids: CASSEQVDTQSF. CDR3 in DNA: TGTGCCAGCAGTGAACAGGTGGATACGCAGTCTTTT.

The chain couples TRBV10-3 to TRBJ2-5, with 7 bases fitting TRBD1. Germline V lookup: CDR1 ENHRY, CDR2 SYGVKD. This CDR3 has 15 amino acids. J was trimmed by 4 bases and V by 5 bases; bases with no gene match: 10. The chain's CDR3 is CAISPGTVLPETQYF. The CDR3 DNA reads TGTGCCATCAGTCCTGGGACAGTCCTTCCAGAGACCCAGTACTTC.

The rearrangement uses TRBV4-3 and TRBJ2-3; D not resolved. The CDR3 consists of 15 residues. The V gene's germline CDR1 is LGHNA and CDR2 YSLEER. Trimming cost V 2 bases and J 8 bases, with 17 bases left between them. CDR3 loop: CASSQIGLRTFTQYF. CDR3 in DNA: TGCGCCAGCAGCCAAATCGGGTTGAGGACCTTTACGCAGTATTTT.

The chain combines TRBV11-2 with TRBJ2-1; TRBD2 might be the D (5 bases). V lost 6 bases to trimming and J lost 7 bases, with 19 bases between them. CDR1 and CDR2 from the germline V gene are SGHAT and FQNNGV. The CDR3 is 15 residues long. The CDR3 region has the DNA TGTGCCAGCAGACCTACGAGAGGGTATAGGAATGAGCAGTTCTTC. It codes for CASRPTRGYRNEQFF.

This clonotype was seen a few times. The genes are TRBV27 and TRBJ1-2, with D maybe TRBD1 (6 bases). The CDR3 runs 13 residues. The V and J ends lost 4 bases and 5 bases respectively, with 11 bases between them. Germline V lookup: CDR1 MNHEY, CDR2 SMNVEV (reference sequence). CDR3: CASSSGAPYGYTF. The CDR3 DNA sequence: TGTGCCAGCAGTTCGGGGGCCCCATATGGCTACACCTTC.

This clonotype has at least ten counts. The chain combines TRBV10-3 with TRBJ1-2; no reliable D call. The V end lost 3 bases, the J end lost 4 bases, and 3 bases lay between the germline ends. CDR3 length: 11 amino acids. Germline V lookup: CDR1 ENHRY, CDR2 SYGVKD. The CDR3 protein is CAISDSYGYTF. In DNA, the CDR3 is TGTGCCATCAGTGACAGCTATGGCTACACCTTC.

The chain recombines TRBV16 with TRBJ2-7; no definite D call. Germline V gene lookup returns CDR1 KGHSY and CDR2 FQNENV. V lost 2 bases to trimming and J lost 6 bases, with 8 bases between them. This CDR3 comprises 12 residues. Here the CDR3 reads CASSQLRSEQYF. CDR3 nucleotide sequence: TGTGCCAGCAGCCAACTACGCTCCGAGCAGTACTTC.

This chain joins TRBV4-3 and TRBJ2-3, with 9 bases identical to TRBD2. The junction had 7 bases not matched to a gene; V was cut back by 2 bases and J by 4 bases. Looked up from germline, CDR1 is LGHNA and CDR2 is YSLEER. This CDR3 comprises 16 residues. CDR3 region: CASSQSASGVADTQYF. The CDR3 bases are TGCGCCAGCAGCCAATCAGCTAGCGGGGTAGCAGATACGCAGTATTTT.

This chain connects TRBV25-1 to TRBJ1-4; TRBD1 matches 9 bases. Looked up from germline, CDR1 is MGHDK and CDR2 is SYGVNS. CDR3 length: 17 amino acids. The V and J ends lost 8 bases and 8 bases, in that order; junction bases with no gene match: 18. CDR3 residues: CASGQGQGLGLREKLFF. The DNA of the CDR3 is TGTGCCAGCGGGCAGGGACAGGGCCTCGGTCTGAGGGAAAAACTGTTTTTT.

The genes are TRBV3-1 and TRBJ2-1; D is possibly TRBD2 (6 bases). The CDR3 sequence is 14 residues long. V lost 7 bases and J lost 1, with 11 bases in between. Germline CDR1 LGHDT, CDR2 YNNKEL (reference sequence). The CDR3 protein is CASKMGGSYNEQFF. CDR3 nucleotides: TGTGCCAGCAAAATGGGGGGTTCCTACAATGAGCAGTTCTTC.

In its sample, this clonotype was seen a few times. This chain's CDR3 is CSAPLSLAGGTYEQYF. The CDR3 bases are TGCAGTGCACCCCTTTCACTAGCGGGAGGGACCTACGAGCAGTACTTC. The rearrangement uses TRBV20-1 and TRBJ2-7; 13 bases are a match to TRBD2. Trimming removed 6 bases from V and 2 bases from J; junction bases left unmatched: 10. Germline V gene data show CDR1 as DFQATT and CDR2 as SNEGSKA (reference sequence). This CDR3 spans 16 amino acids.

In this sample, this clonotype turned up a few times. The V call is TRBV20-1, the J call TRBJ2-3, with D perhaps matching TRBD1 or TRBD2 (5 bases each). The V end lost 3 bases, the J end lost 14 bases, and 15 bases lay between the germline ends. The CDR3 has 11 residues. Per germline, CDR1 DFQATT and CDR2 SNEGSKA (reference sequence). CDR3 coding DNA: TGCAGTGCTAGGGATAGGGCTGGGGGGTATTTT. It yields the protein CSARDRAGGYF.

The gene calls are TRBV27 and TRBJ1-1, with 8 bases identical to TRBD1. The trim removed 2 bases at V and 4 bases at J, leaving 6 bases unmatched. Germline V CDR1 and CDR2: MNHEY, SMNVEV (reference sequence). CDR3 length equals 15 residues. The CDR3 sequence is CASSLTGGTGTEAFF. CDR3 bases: TGTGCCAGCAGTTTAACAGGGGGTACGGGCACTGAAGCTTTCTTT.

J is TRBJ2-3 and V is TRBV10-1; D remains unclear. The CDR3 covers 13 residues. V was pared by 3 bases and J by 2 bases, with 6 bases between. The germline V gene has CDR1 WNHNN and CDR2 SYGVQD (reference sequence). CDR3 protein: CASSDPDTDTQYF. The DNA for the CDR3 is TGCGCCAGCAGTGACCCTGACACAGATACGCAGTATTTT.

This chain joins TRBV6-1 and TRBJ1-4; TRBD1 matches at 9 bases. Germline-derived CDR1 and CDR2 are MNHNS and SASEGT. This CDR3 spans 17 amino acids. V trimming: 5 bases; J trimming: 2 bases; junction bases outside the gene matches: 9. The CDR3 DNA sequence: TGTGCCAGCAGTCCTTATCCCGGGACAGGGACTAATGAAAAACTGTTTTTT. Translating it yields CASSPYPGTGTNEKLFF.

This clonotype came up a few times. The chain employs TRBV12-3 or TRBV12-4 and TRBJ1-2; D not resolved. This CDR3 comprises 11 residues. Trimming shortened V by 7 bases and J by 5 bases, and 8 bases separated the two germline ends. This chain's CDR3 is CASKSVYGYTF. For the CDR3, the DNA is TGTGCCAGCAAGTCTGTGTATGGCTACACCTTC.

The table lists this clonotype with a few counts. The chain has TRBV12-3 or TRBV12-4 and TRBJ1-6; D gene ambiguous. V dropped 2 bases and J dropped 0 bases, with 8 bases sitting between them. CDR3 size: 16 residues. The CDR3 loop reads CASSLSPSSYNSPLHF. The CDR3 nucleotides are TGTGCCAGCAGTTTATCCCCCTCCTCCTATAATTCACCCCTCCACTTT.

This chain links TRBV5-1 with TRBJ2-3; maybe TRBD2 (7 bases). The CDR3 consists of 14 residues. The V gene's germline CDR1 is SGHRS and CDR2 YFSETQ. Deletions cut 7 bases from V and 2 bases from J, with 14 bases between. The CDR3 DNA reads TGCGCCAGCGGGGGCGGGAGAGTCACAGATACGCAGTATTTT. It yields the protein CASGGGRVTDTQYF.

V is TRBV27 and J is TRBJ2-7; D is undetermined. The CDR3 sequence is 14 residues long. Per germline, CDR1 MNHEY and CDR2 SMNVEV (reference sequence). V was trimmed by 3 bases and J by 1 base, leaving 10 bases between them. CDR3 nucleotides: TGTGCCAGCAGTTTCGCACACCGTTCCTACGAGCAGTACTTC. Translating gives CASSFAHRSYEQYF.

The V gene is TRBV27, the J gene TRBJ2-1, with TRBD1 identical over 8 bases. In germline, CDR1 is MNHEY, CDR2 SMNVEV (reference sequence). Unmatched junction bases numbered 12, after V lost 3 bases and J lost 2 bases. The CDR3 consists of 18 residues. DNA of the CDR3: TGTGCCAGCAGTTTCCGGACAGGGTTAAGTGAGACCTACAATGAGCAGTTCTTC. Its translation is CASSFRTGLSETYNEQFF.

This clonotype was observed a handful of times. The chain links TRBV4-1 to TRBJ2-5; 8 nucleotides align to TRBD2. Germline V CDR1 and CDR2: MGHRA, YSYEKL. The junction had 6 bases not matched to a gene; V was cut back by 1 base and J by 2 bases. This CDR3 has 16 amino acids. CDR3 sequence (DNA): TGCGCCAGCAGCCAAGTGACGGGGGGGGATCAAGAGACCCAGTACTTC. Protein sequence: CASSQVTGGDQETQYF.

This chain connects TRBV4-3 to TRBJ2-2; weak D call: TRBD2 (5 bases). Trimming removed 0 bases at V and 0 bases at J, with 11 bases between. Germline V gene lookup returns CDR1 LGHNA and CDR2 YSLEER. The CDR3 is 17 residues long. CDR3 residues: CASSQDMASPNTGELFF. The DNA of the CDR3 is TGCGCCAGCAGCCAAGATATGGCTAGCCCGAACACCGGGGAGCTGTTTTTT.

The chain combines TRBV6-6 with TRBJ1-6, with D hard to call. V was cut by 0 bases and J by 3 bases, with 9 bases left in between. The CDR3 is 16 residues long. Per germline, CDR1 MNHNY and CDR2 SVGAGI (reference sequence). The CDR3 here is CASSYSSSDYNSPLHF. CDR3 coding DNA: TGTGCCAGCAGTTACTCGAGCTCCGACTATAATTCACCCCTCCACTTT.

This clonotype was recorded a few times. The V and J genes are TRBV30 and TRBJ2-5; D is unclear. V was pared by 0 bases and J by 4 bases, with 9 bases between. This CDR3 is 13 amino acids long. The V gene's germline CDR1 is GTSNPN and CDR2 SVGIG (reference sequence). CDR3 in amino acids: CAWSVLGGETQYF. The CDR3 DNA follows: TGTGCCTGGAGTGTACTTGGTGGAGAGACCCAGTACTTC. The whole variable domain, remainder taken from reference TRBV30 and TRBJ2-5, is SQTIHQWPATLVQPVGSPLSLECTVEGTSNPNLYWYRQAAGRGLQLLFYSVGIGQISSEVPQNLSASRPQDRQFILSSKKLLLSDSGFYLCAWSVLGGETQYFGPGTRLLVL.

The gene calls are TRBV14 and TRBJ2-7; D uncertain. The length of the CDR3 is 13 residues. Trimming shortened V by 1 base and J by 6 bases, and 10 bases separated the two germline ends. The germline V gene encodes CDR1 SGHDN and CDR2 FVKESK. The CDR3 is CASSQGQPAEQYF. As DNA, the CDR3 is TGTGCCAGCAGCCAAGGGCAACCCGCCGAGCAGTACTTC.

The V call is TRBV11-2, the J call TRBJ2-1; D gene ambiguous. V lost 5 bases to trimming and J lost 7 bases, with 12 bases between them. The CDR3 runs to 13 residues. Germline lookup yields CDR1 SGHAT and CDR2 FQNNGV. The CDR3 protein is CASSQLQRNEQFF. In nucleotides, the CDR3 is TGTGCCAGCAGCCAGTTACAGAGGAATGAGCAGTTCTTC.

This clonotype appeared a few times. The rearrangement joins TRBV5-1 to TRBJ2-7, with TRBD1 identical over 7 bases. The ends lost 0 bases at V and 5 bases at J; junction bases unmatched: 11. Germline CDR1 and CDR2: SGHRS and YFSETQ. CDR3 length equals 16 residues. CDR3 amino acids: CASSLARGMVSDEQYF. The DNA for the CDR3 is TGCGCCAGCAGCTTGGCCAGGGGGATGGTTTCGGACGAGCAGTACTTC.

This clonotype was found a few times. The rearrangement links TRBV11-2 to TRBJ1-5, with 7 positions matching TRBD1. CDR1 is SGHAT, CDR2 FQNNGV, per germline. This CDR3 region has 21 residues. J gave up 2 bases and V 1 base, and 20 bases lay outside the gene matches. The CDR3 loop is CASSLVAWSGGNFFGNQPQHF. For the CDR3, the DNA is TGTGCCAGCAGCTTAGTGGCGTGGTCAGGGGGTAATTTTTTTGGCAATCAGCCCCAGCATTTT. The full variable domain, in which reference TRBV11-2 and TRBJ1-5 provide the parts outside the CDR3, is EAGVAQSPRYKIIEKRQSVAFWCNPISGHATLYWYQQILGQGPKLLIQFQNNGVVDDSQLPKDRFSAERLKGVDSTLKIQPAKLEDSAVYLCASSLVAWSGGNFFGNQPQHFGDGTRLSIL.

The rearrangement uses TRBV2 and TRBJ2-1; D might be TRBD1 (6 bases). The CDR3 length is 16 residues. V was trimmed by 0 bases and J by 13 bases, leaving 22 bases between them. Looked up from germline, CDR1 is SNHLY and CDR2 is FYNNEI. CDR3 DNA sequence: TGTGCCAGCAGTGAAGCCAGGGGTGGAGCCCTAGAGACCCAGTTCTTC. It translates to CASSEARGGALETQFF.

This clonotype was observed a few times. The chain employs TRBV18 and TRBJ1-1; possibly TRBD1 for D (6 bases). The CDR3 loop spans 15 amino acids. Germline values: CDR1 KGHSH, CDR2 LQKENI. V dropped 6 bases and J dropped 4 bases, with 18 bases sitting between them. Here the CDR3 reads CASSPQQGRGTEAFF. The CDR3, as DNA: TGTGCCAGCTCGCCCCAACAGGGTCGGGGCACTGAAGCTTTCTTT. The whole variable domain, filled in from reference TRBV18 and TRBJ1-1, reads NAGVMQNPRHLVRRRGQEARLRCSPMKGHSHVYWYRQLPEEGLKFMVYLQKENIIDESGMPKERFSAEFPKEGPSILRIQQVVRGDSAAYFCASSPQQGRGTEAFFGQGTRLTVV.

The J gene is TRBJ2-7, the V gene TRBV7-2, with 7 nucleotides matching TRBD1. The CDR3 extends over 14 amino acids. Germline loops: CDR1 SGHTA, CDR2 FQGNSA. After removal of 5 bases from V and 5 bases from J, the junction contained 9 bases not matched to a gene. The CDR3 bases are TGTGCCAGCAGCCCCTCGTACAGGGGAAACGAGCAGTACTTC. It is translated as CASSPSYRGNEQYF.